One sample yielded the 12 T cell receptor beta chains listed below, sequenced in a study of CD8 T cells in ankylosing spondylitis. Study-wide findings and caveats: One TCR beta motif, made up of under ten highly homologous variants, appeared characteristic of ankylosing spondylitis blood.

Antigens for these TCRs are unknown. TCRdb re-called the 5' RACE reads through MiXCR, storing one row per CDR3 protein. The data contain around 890,000 distinct CDR3 sequences, 12% of them singletons. Sample: blood, either unsorted or a sorted T cell fraction (not recorded which). The receptors derive from a male donor with ankylosing spondylitis.

A few counts support this clonotype. The chain uses TRBV20-1 and TRBJ1-3; no firm D call. CDR3 length equals 13 residues. CDR1 and CDR2 from the germline V gene are DFQATT and SNEGSKA (reference sequence). Here the CDR3 DNA reads TGCAGCTCCTCTCGAATGTACGGAAACACCATATATTTT. Its translation is CSSSRMYGNTIYF.

This clonotype occurred a few times. V and J are TRBV4-3 and TRBJ1-1; 7 bases are a match to TRBD1. This CDR3 is 15 amino acids long. With 8 bases clipped from V and 5 bases from J, the junction kept 14 bases outside the gene matches. Germline values: CDR1 LGHNA, CDR2 YSLEER. CDR3 sequence: CASLRQGPEGTEAFF. Written as DNA, the CDR3 is TGCGCCAGCCTCCGACAGGGACCGGAAGGAACTGAAGCTTTCTTT.

This clonotype turned up a few times. The chain recombines TRBV20-1 with TRBJ1-6, with D possibly matching TRBD1 (6 bases). V was trimmed by 3 bases and J by 7 bases, leaving 10 bases between them. The length of the CDR3 is 13 residues. Germline V CDR1 and CDR2: DFQATT, SNEGSKA (reference sequence). For the CDR3, the DNA is TGCAGTGCTAGGGATGGGGGCAATTCACCCCTCCACTTT. Residues: CSARDGGNSPLHF.

A few counts support this clonotype. The genes are TRBV20-1 and TRBJ2-1; 12 nucleotides line up with TRBD2. Germline loops: CDR1 DFQATT, CDR2 SNEGSKA (reference sequence). The CDR3 spans 15 residues. The ends lost 5 bases at V and 8 bases at J; junction bases unmatched: 10. CDR3 amino acids: CSAAVTSGSPHEQFF. The CDR3 bases are TGCAGTGCTGCTGTGACTAGCGGGAGCCCCCATGAGCAGTTCTTC.

In this sample, this clonotype turned up a few times. The CDR3 sequence: CSAPGIWNTEAFF. CDR3 in DNA: TGCAGTGCTCCCGGAATTTGGAACACTGAAGCTTTCTTT. This sequence joins TRBV20-1 and TRBJ1-1; D not resolved. Germline V CDR1 and CDR2: DFQATT, SNEGSKA (reference sequence). Trimming took off 5 bases at V and 1 base at J, with 11 bases between the two ends. The CDR3 totals 13 residues.

This clonotype was counted a few times. This sequence joins TRBV7-9 and TRBJ2-7; D not resolved. From germline, CDR1 is SEHNR and CDR2 FQNEAQ (reference sequence). The CDR3 is 16 amino acids. V was shortened by 7 bases and J by 2 bases, with 21 bases between the two germline ends. CDR3 DNA: TGTGCCAGCACCCCCAGGATCGGGTCTACCACCTACGAGCAGTACTTC. Amino acid sequence: CASTPRIGSTTYEQYF. Using reference TRBV7-9 and TRBJ2-7 for the parts outside the CDR3, the full variable domain is DTGVSQNPRHKITKRGQNVTFRCDPISEHNRLYWYRQTLGQGPEFLTYFQNEAQLEKSRLLSDRFSAERPKGSFSTLEIQRTEQGDSAMYLCASTPRIGSTTYEQYFGPGTRLTVT.

The J gene is TRBJ1-5, the V gene TRBV12-3 or TRBV12-4; 9 bases match TRBD1. V trimming: 8 bases; J trimming: 3 bases; junction bases outside the gene matches: 5. The CDR3 has 14 residues. CDR3 sequence: CASGRQGDNQPQHF. CDR3 coding DNA: TGTGCCAGCGGGCGACAGGGGGACAATCAGCCCCAGCATTTT.

Note on this clonotype: Mismatch with germline at one junction end may stem from a read error. This chain uses TRBV15 with TRBJ1-1, with D unresolved. The CDR3 runs 12 residues. The germline V gene has CDR1 LNHNV and CDR2 YYDKDF (reference sequence). The CDR3 reads CATSGDPLEAFF. DNA for the CDR3: TGTGCCACCAGCGGAGACCCCTTAGAAGCTTTCTTT.

The chain is built from TRBV28 and TRBJ2-7; D not certain. Trimming pared 6 bases from V and 9 bases from J, leaving 15 bases between. CDR3 length: 12 residues. Germline assignment: CDR1 MDHEN and CDR2 SYDVKM. CDR3 sequence: CASSSTHPGQYF. The CDR3, as DNA: TGTGCCAGCAGCTCGACGCACCCCGGGCAGTACTTC.

The V call is TRBV4-2, the J call TRBJ2-3; the D is unclear. Between the trimmed V and J ends, which lost 0 bases and 3 bases, there was a span of 10 bases. Germline V CDR1 and CDR2: LGHNA, YNFKEQ. The CDR3 extends over 15 amino acids. CDR3 DNA sequence: TGTGCCAGCAGCCAAGATCCTGAGAGGACAGATACGCAGTATTTT. This translates into CASSQDPERTDTQYF.

This clonotype was seen more than once but under ten times. The V call is TRBV16, the J call TRBJ2-7; possibly TRBD2 for D (5 bases). The CDR3 loop spans 12 amino acids. Germline CDR1 reads KGHSY; CDR2 reads FQNENV. The V and J ends lost 2 bases and 5 bases respectively, with 7 bases between them. CDR3 DNA sequence: TGTGCCAGCAGCCAAACTAGGAACGAGCAGTACTTC. It is translated as CASSQTRNEQYF.

This clonotype came up a few times. The chain joins TRBV7-2 to TRBJ2-3; TRBD2 is a possible D gene (6 bases). Germline values: CDR1 SGHTA, CDR2 FQGNSA. This CDR3 has 14 amino acids. The V end lost 2 bases, the J end lost 4 bases, and 10 bases lay between the germline ends. The chain's CDR3 is CASSLRGDSDTQYF. In nucleotides, the CDR3 is TGTGCCAGCAGCTTACGCGGGGACTCAGATACGCAGTATTTT.